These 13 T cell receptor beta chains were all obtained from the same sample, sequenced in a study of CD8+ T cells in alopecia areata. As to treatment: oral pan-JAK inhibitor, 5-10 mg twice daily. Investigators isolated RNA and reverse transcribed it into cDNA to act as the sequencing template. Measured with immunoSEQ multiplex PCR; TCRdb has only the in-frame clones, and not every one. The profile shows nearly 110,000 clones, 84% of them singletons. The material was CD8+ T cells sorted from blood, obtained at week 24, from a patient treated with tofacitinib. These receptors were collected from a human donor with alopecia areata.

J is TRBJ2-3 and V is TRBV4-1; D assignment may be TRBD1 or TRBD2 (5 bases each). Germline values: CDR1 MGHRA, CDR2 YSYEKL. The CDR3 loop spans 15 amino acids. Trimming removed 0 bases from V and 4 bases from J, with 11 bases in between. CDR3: CASSQERGSADTQYF. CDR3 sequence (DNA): TGCGCCAGCAGCCAAGAGAGGGGATCAGCAGATACGCAGTATTTT.

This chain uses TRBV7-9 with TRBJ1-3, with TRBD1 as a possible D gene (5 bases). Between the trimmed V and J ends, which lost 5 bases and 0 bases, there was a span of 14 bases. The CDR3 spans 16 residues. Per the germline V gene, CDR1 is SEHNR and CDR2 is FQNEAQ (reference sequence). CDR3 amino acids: CASSVRQMPSGNTIYF. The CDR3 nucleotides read TGTGCCAGCAGCGTCCGACAGATGCCCTCTGGAAACACCATATATTTT.

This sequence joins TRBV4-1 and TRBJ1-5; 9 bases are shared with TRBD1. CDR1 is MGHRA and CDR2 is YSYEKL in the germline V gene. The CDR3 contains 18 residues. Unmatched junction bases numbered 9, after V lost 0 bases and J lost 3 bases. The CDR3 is CASSQDDGTGNFNQPQHF. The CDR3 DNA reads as TGCGCCAGCAGCCAAGATGATGGGACAGGGAATTTCAATCAGCCCCAGCATTTT.

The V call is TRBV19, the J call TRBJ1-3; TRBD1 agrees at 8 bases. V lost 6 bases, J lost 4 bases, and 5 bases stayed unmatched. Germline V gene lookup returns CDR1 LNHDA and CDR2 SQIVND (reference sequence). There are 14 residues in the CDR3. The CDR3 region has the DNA TGTGCCAGTAGCCCACAGGGGGAAGGAAACACCATATATTTT. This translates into CASSPQGEGNTIYF.

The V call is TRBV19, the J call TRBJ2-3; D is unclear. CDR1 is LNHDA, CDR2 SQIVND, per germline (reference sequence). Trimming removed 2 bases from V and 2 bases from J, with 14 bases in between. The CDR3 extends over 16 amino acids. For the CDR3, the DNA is TGTGCCAGTAGTATAAGCCTTCAGAGATACACAGATACGCAGTATTTT. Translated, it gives CASSISLQRYTDTQYF.

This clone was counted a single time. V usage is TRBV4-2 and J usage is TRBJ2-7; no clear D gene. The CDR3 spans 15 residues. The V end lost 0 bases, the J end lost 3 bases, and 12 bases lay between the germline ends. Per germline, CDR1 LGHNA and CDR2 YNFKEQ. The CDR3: CASSQEAWPGYEQYF. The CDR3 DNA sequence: TGTGCCAGCAGCCAAGAGGCCTGGCCTGGCTACGAGCAGTACTTC.

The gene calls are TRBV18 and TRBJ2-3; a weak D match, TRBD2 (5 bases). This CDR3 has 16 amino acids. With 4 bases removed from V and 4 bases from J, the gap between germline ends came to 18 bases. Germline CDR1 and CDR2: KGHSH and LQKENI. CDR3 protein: CASSHLASAASDTQYF. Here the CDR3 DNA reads TGTGCCAGCTCACACCTAGCCTCCGCGGCCTCAGATACGCAGTATTTT.

The CDR3 region is CASSLVLGGEAFF. The CDR3 region has the DNA TGTGCCAGCAGCTTAGTTCTGGGGGGTGAAGCTTTCTTT. V is TRBV7-9 and J is TRBJ1-1; perhaps TRBD1 as D (5 bases). The germline V and J ends were trimmed by 1 base and 7 bases, with 10 bases remaining between them. The CDR3 is 13 amino acids. Germline V gives CDR1 SEHNR, CDR2 FQNEAQ (reference sequence).

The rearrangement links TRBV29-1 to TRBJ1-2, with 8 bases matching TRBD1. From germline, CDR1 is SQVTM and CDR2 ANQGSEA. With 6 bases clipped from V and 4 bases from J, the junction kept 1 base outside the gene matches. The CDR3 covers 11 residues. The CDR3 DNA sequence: TGCAGCGTCGACAGGGGCTATGGCTACACCTTC. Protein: CSVDRGYGYTF.

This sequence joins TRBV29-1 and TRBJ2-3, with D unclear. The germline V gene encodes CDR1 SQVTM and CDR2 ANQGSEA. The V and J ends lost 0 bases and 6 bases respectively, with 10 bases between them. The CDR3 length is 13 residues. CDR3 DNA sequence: TGCAGCGTTGAAGATCTTCCTAGTGATACGCAGTATTTT. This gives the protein CSVEDLPSDTQYF.

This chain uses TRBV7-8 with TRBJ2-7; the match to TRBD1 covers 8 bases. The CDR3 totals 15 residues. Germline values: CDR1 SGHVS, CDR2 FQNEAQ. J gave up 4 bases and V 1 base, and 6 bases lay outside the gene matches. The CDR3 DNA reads TGTGCCAGCAGCTTAGTGACAGGGGCTTTATACGAGCAGTACTTC. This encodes CASSLVTGALYEQYF.

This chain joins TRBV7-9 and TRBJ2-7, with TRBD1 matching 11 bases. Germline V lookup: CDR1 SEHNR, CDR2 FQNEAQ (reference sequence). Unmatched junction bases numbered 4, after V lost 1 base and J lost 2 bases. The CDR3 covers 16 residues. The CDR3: CASSLGDRGRAYEQYF. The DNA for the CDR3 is TGTGCCAGCAGCTTAGGGGACAGGGGGAGAGCCTACGAGCAGTACTTC.

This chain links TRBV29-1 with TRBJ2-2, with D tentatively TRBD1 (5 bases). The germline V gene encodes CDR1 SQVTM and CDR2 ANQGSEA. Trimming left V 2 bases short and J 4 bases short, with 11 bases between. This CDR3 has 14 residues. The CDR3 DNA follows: TGCAGCGTTGAACAGGGTAGTGGCACCGGGGAGCTGTTTTTT. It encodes CSVEQGSGTGELFF.